This TCR beta chain was profiled in a study of cytomegalovirus exposure and HLA in healthy donors. Notes on the study in general: Under in vitro conditions, three CMV-associated chains were confirmed as specific for CMV antigens.

PCR was performed using 60 Vbeta and 13 Jbeta primers. TCRdb keeps only in-frame clones here, not all; method: immunoSEQ multiplex PCR. This sample has 130,000 or so clones, with 61% found just once. Worth noting for this clone: Its antigen is not identified.

The CDR3 totals 17 residues. The V and J ends lost 0 bases and 6 bases, in that order; junction bases with no gene match: 11. Per germline, CDR1 SGHRS and CDR2 YFSETQ. Although they were nominally healthy when sampled, donors likely had unrecorded immune exposures. The sequenced sample consisted of PBMCs. The rearrangement joins TRBV5-1 to TRBJ2-3, with 9 bases matching TRBD2. This clonotype was obtained from a male donor in good health and CMV-seronegative. This chain's CDR3 is CASSLARLAGFGDTQYF. CDR3 in DNA: TGCGCCAGCAGCTTGGCGAGGCTAGCGGGGTTTGGGGATACGCAGTATTTT.